The clone carrying this T cell receptor beta chain was counted a few times. Its target is not known. This specimen comes from a study of T-cell reconstitution after alpha-beta-depleted transplantation in children. Findings and limits, study-wide: T-cell numbers and diversity one year post-transplant derived largely from freshly generated T cells. Surviving recipient T cells and thymic progenitors accounted for the high day-60 TCRbeta diversity observed in some patients.

As it was prepared, the TCRbeta library received unique molecular identifiers. One entry per CDR3 protein, called by TCRdb with MiXCR from the PCR reads. The sample contains around 370,000 distinct CDR3 sequences, around 16% of which appear only once. The germline V gene encodes CDR1 SGHNT and CDR2 YYREEE (reference sequence). CDR3 length equals 13 residues. Trimming took 0 bases from V and 1 from J, leaving 4 bases between them. This chain uses TRBV5-4 with TRBJ1-1; D is unclear. The sequences come from PBMCs, mostly from graft donor cells, collected 360 days after TCRalphabeta/CD19-depleted stem cell transplant. The TCR originated in a male patient under 10 years old who had a stem cell transplant for acute lymphoblastic leukemia, so the T cells may come from the graft donor. CDR3 amino acids: CASSLDTNTEAFF. The CDR3 DNA is TGTGCCAGCAGCTTGGACACGAACACTGAAGCTTTCTTT.